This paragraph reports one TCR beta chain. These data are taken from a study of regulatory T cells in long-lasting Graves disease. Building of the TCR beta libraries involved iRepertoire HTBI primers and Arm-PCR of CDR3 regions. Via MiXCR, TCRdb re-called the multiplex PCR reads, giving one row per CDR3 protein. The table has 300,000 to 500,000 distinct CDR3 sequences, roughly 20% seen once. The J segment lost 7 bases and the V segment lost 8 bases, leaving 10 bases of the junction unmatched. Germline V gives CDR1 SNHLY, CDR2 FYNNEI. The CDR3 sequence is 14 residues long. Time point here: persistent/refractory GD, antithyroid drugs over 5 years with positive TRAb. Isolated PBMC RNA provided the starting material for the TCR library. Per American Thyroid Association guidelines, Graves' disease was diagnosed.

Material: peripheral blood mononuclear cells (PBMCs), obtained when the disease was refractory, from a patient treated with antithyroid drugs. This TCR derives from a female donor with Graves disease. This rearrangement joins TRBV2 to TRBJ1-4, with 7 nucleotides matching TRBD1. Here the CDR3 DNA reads TGTGCCAGCCGGGCAGGGGGGGCGGCTGAAAAACTGTTTTTT. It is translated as CASRAGGAAEKLFF.